Presented here are 17 T cell receptor beta chains from one specimen sequenced in a study of blood T cell repertoires in COVID-19. The data were produced by immunoSEQ multiplex PCR, yet TCRdb's version contains in-frame clones alone and is incomplete. Here the sample spans around 65,000 clones, roughly four fifths being singletons. The specimen was peripheral blood. All receptors come from a man aged 55-75 years with acute or convalescent COVID-19.

The chain's CDR3 is CASSEGLAVEQYF. CDR3 DNA sequence: TGTGCCAGCAGCGAGGGACTAGCCGTCGAGCAGTACTTC. The chain is built from TRBV5-4 and TRBJ2-7; 9 bases map to TRBD2. The V gene's germline CDR1 is SGHNT and CDR2 YYREEE (reference sequence). The CDR3 is 13 amino acids. The V and J ends lost 4 bases and 6 bases, in that order; junction bases with no gene match: 5.

The J gene is TRBJ2-3, the V gene TRBV3-1 (or the pseudogene TRBV3-2); D not resolved. Germline lookup yields CDR1 LGHDT and CDR2 YNNKEL (reference sequence). The CDR3 is 12 amino acids. Trimming stripped 1 base from V and 6 bases from J, with 5 bases between. The CDR3 coding sequence is TGTGCCAGCAGCCAAGTCGCGGATACGCAGTATTTT. It is translated as CASSQVADTQYF.

The V call is TRBV29-1, the J call TRBJ2-5; 10 positions agree with TRBD2. CDR3 length: 16 residues. With V trimmed by 3 bases and J by 4 bases, 11 bases remained unmatched. CDR1 is SQVTM, CDR2 ANQGSEA, per germline. CDR3 amino acids: CSVDLGLATLRETQYF. In DNA, the CDR3 is TGCAGCGTTGATCTGGGACTAGCGACCCTCCGAGAGACCCAGTACTTC.

V and J are TRBV5-4 and TRBJ2-1; the D gene is possibly TRBD1 (6 bases). This CDR3 region has 13 residues. V was shortened by 0 bases and J by 15 bases, with 16 bases between the two germline ends. The germline gives CDR1 SGHNT, CDR2 YYREEE (reference sequence). CDR3 residues: CASSLEDSPGTFF. CDR3 DNA sequence: TGTGCCAGCAGCTTGGAGGACAGCCCAGGCACGTTCTTC.

The table lists this clone with a few counts. The chain couples TRBV3-1 (or the pseudogene TRBV3-2) to TRBJ1-1; TRBD1 might be the D (5 bases). Germline V gives CDR1 LGHDT, CDR2 YNNKEL (reference sequence). The CDR3 runs 14 residues. Deletions cut 3 bases from V and 6 bases from J, with 14 bases between. The CDR3: CASSHWGEISEAFF. CDR3 bases: TGTGCCAGCAGCCATTGGGGGGAGATTTCTGAAGCTTTCTTT.

This chain links TRBV4-2 with TRBJ2-1, with D tentatively TRBD1 (5 bases). The CDR3 is 16 amino acids. CDR1 LGHNA and CDR2 YNFKEQ come from the germline V gene. The V gene lost 0 bases and the J gene lost 0 bases, with 9 bases spanning the gap. The CDR3 coding sequence is TGTGCCAGCAGCCAAGATGGTGACAGCTCCTACAATGAGCAGTTCTTC. Translation gives CASSQDGDSSYNEQFF.

V and J are TRBV27 and TRBJ1-4, with D perhaps matching TRBD1 (6 bases). Deletions cut 4 bases from V and 0 bases from J, with 12 bases between. The CDR3 runs 16 residues. Germline V gene lookup returns CDR1 MNHEY and CDR2 SMNVEV (reference sequence). CDR3 in DNA: TGTGCCAGCAGTTGGAGACCAGGGGCAACTAATGAAAAACTGTTTTTT. Its protein is CASSWRPGATNEKLFF.

The chain links TRBV6-2 or TRBV6-3 to TRBJ2-7, with D unresolved. With 5 bases removed from V and 0 bases from J, the gap between germline ends came to 17 bases. The germline CDR1 and CDR2 sequences are MNHEY and SVGEGT. The CDR3 extends over 16 amino acids. The CDR3 loop is CASSIGRGHSSYEQYF. CDR3 bases: TGTGCCAGCAGTATAGGCCGTGGGCACAGCTCCTACGAGCAGTACTTC.

V is TRBV11-1 and J is TRBJ2-5; tentatively, D is TRBD2 (6 bases). This CDR3 contains 14 residues. V was shortened by 1 base and J by 2 bases, with 8 bases between the two germline ends. CDR1 is SGHAT, CDR2 FQDESV, per germline (reference sequence). CDR3: CASSLEGLQETQYF. The CDR3 DNA sequence: TGTGCCAGCAGCTTAGAAGGACTACAAGAGACCCAGTACTTC.

Worth noting for this clone: A junction boundary mismatches the germline segment, possibly from a read error. The V gene is TRBV4-1, the J gene TRBJ1-4, with 7 bases matching TRBD1. The CDR3 has 16 residues. Germline values: CDR1 MGHRA, CDR2 YSYEKL. CDR3 sequence (DNA): TGCGCCAGCAGCAAAGAGGGGGCCCAAACTAATGAAAAACTGTTTTTT. This gives the protein CASSKEGAQTNEKLFF.

J is TRBJ2-4 and V is TRBV7-2; 10 bases align to TRBD2. The CDR3 is 16 residues long. V shed 6 bases and J 6 bases; nucleotides not matched to a gene: 11. Germline lookup yields CDR1 SGHTA and CDR2 FQGNSA. The CDR3 nucleotides read TGTGCCAGCAGTTTGAGGACTAGCGGAATGGGAAACATTCAGTACTTC. Its translation is CASSLRTSGMGNIQYF.

V usage is TRBV28 and J usage is TRBJ2-1; 11 bases are shared with TRBD2. The CDR3 extends over 18 amino acids. The germline gives CDR1 MDHEN, CDR2 SYDVKM. The V and J ends lost 3 bases and 8 bases, in that order; junction bases with no gene match: 15. This CDR3 is CASSFATSGVGTRDEQFF. The CDR3 DNA follows: TGTGCCAGCAGTTTCGCGACTAGCGGGGTTGGAACTAGGGATGAGCAGTTCTTC.

This clone was seen only once. The V and J genes are TRBV10-3 and TRBJ2-7, with TRBD2 identical over 8 bases. The CDR3 extends over 13 amino acids. Germline CDR1 ENHRY, CDR2 SYGVKD. Unmatched junction bases numbered 4, after V lost 6 bases and J lost 3 bases. CDR3 in DNA: TGTGCCATCAGAGCGGGGGAAGGCTACGAGCAGTACTTC. It encodes CAIRAGEGYEQYF.

This chain connects TRBV3-1 (or the pseudogene TRBV3-2) to TRBJ2-3, with 8 bases aligning to TRBD2. The germline V gene has CDR1 LGHDT and CDR2 YNNKEL (reference sequence). The CDR3 is 12 amino acids. Unmatched junction bases numbered 2, after V lost 6 bases and J lost 6 bases. The CDR3 DNA follows: TGTGCCAGCAGGAGCGGGAGTGATACGCAGTATTTT. As protein: CASRSGSDTQYF.

J is TRBJ1-2 and V is TRBV25-1, with a weak D call TRBD1 (5 bases). The CDR3 runs to 16 residues. CDR1 is MGHDK, CDR2 SYGVNS, per germline. The V end lost 5 bases, the J end lost 3 bases, and 19 bases lay between the germline ends. The CDR3 protein is CASSSPAGRGDYGYTF. As DNA, the CDR3 is TGTGCCAGCAGTAGCCCCGCGGGACGGGGAGACTATGGCTACACCTTC.

The V call is TRBV6-2 or TRBV6-3, the J call TRBJ2-2; D call uncertain. V lost 2 bases, J lost 7 bases, and 8 bases lay in between. Germline values: CDR1 MNHEY, CDR2 SVGEGT. The CDR3 is 13 residues long. For the CDR3, the DNA is TGTGCCAGCAGTTACGGGCGTCACGGGGAGCTGTTTTTT. Protein product: CASSYGRHGELFF.

The chain employs TRBV19 and TRBJ1-5; the match to TRBD1 covers 7 bases. The V and J ends lost 10 bases and 0 bases, in that order; junction bases with no gene match: 12. CDR1 is LNHDA and CDR2 is SQIVND in the germline V gene (reference sequence). CDR3 length: 16 residues. As DNA, the CDR3 is TGTGCCATCAGGGGGAAGGGGAAATGTAGCAATCAGCCCCAGCATTTT. Translated, it gives CAIRGKGKCSNQPQHF.